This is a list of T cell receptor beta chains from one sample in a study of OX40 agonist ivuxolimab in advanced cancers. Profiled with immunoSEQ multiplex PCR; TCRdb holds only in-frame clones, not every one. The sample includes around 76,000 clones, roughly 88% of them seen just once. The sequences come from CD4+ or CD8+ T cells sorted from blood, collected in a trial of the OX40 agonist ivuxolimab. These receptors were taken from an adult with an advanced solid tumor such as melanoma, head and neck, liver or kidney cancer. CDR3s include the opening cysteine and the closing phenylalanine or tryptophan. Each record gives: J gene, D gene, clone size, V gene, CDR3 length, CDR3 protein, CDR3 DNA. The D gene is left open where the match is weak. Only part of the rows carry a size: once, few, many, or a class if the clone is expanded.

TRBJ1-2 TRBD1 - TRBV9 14 CASSTGQGARGYTF TGTGCCAGCAGCACGGGACAGGGGGCCAGAGGCTACACCTTC
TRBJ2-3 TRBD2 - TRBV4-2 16 CASSQDMAGEADTQYF TGTGCCAGCAGCCAAGATATGGCGGGGGAGGCAGATACGCAGTATTTT
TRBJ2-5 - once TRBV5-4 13 CASSLRGEETQYF TGTGCCAGCAGCTTGAGGGGCGAGGAGACCCAGTACTTC
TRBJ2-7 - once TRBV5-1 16 CASSSGAGTSLYEQYF TGCGCCAGCAGCTCGGGGGCCGGGACATCCCTCTACGAGCAGTACTTC
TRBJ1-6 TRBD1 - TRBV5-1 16 CASSLGQGFVNSPLHF TGCGCCAGCAGCTTGGGACAGGGGTTCGTTAATTCACCCCTCCACTTT
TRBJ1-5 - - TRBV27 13 CASSSRPNQPQHF TGTGCCAGCAGTTCCAGACCAAATCAGCCCCAGCATTTT
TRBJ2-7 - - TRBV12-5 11 CASGPLYEQYF TGTGCTAGTGGCCCACTCTACGAGCAGTACTTC
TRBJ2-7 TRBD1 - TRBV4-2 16 CASSQANGQGFYEQYF TGTGCCAGCAGCCAAGCTAACGGACAGGGATTCTACGAGCAGTACTTC
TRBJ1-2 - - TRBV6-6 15 CACTGWGLANYGYTF TGTGCCTGCACTGGGTGGGGCCTAGCTAACTATGGCTACACCTTC
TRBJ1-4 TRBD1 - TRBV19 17 CASSFTGTGVSNEKLFF TGTGCCAGTAGTTTCACCGGGACAGGGGTTTCTAATGAAAAACTGTTTTTT
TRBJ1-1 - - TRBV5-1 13 CASSAGTVAEAFF TGCGCCAGCAGCGCGGGGACCGTTGCTGAGGCTTTCTTT
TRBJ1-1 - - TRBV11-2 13 CASSSQGAGEAFF TGTGCCAGCAGCTCCCAAGGGGCCGGCGAAGCTTTCTTT
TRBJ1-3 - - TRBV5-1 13 CASSLGSGNTIYF TGCGCCAGCAGCTTAGGATCTGGAAACACCATATATTTT
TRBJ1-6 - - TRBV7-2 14 CASSPGGAYSPLHF TGTGCCAGCAGCCCCGGCGGGGCGTATTCACCCCTCCACTTT
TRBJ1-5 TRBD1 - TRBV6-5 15 CASSGVGQGFQPQHF TGTGCCAGCAGTGGAGTGGGACAGGGGTTCCAGCCCCAGCATTTT
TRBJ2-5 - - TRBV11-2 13 CASRSPSKGTQYF TGTGCCAGCAGATCCCCCAGCAAGGGGACCCAGTACTTC
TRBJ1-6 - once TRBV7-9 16 CASSLDSGSYNSPLHF TGTGCCAGCAGCTTAGACTCAGGCTCCTATAATTCACCCCTCCACTTT
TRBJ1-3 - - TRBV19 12 CASSMEGNTIYF TGTGCCAGTAGTATGGAGGGAAACACCATATATTTT
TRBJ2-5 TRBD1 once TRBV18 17 CASSSLNRGTGQETQYF TGTGCCAGCTCATCATTAAACAGGGGAACGGGCCAAGAGACCCAGTACTTC
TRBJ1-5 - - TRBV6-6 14 CASSYNQGLQPQHF TGTGCCAGCAGTTATAACCAGGGGCTTCAGCCCCAGCATTTT
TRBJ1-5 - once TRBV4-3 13 CASSQDDRQPQHF TGCGCCAGCAGCCAAGACGACAGGCAACCCCAGCATTTT
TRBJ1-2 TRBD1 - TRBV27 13 CASSNPRGHGYTF TGTGCCAGCAGTAATCCCAGGGGGCACGGCTACACCTTC
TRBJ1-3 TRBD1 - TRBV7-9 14 CASSKDRAGNTIYF TGTGCCAGCAGCAAGGACAGGGCTGGAAACACCATATATTTT
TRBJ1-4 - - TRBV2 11 CASSPQEKLFF TGTGCCAGCAGCCCACAAGAAAAACTGTTTTTT
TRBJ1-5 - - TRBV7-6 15 CASSLIGGRDQPQHF TGTGCCAGCAGCCTAATCGGGGGGCGCGATCAGCCCCAGCATTTT
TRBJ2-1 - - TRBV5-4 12 CASSFWAGEQFF TGTGCCAGCAGCTTTTGGGCAGGTGAGCAGTTCTTC
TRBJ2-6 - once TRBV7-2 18 CASSLVFWGSAGANVLTF TGTGCCAGCAGCTTAGTGTTCTGGGGTTCAGCTGGGGCCAACGTCCTGACTTTC
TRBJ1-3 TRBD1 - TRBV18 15 CASSPRTGQGNTIYF TGTGCCAGCTCGCCTCGGACAGGGCAAGGAAACACCATATATTTT
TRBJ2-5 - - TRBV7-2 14 CASSPVTGVETQYF TGTGCCAGCAGCCCAGTAACCGGGGTCGAGACCCAGTACTTC
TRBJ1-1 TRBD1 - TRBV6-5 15 CASSFSGTGVNQAFF TGTGCCAGCAGTTTCTCCGGGACAGGGGTAAATCAAGCTTTCTTT
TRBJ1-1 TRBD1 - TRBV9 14 CASSVTGSPSEAFF TGTGCCAGCAGCGTGACAGGGAGTCCTTCTGAAGCTTTCTTT
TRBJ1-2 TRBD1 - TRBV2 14 CASTVVGQANGYTF TGTGCCAGCACTGTGGTCGGACAGGCAAATGGCTACACCTTC
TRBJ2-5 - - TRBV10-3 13 CASRGEDLETQYF TGTGCCTCCCGCGGGGAGGACCTGGAGACCCAGTACTTC
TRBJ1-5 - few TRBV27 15 CASSLTANGNQPQHF TGTGCCAGCAGTTTAACGGCTAATGGCAATCAGCCCCAGCATTTT
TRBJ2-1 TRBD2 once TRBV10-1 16 CASSQTGGGSYNEQFF TGCGCCAGCAGTCAAACCGGCGGGGGGTCCTACAATGAGCAGTTCTTC
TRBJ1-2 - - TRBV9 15 CASSPESGNTYGYTF TGTGCCAGCAGCCCGGAGTCAGGGAATACGTATGGCTACACCTTC
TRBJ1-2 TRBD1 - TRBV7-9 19 CASSLTRGQGKLANYGYTF TGTGCCAGCAGCTTAACGAGAGGACAGGGAAAGCTAGCTAACTATGGCTACACCTTC
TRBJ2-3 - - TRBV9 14 CASSVDTRTDTQYF TGTGCCAGCAGCGTAGACACCCGCACAGATACGCAGTATTTT
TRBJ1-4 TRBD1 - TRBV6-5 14 CASSSGTGNEKLFF TGTGCCAGCAGTTCCGGGACAGGGAATGAAAAACTGTTTTTT
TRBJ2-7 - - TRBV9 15 CASSVGAGQNYEQYF TGTGCCAGCAGCGTAGGGGCGGGACAGAACTACGAGCAGTACTTC
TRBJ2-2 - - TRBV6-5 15 CASSYSRQGPGELFF TGTGCCAGCAGTTACTCGAGACAAGGTCCCGGGGAGCTGTTTTTT
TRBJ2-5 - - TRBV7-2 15 CASSLGGLDQETQYF TGTGCCAGCAGCTTAGGAGGACTCGACCAAGAGACCCAGTACTTC
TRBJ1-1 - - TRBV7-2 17 CASSPAGAIGWNTEAFF TGTGCCAGCAGCCCGGCAGGGGCGATTGGGTGGAACACTGAAGCTTTCTTT
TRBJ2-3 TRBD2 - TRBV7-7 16 CASSAGLAGATDTQYF TGTGCCAGCAGCGCGGGACTAGCGGGGGCGACAGATACGCAGTATTTT